Sequencing of this T cell receptor beta chain was carried out in a study of post-analysis software for immune sequencing data. Study in general: Secondary progressive, relapsing-remitting and progressive-relapsing multiple sclerosis were among the included disease courses.

Concerning this clonotype: Its matching antigen is unknown.

Presence of unique molecular identifiers characterized the TCR beta cDNA libraries. The source material, roughly 0.85 to 10 million T cells, gave rise to roughly 0.5 million cDNA molecules. TCRdb reprocessed the PCR reads via MiXCR and lists one record per CDR3 protein. The data contain roughly 600,000 distinct CDR3 sequences, 44% of them singletons. Study results and caveats: F-measure co-clustering was strong for batch-matched samples. The normalized Chao1 diversity of multiple sclerosis patients was significantly lower than that of controls. TRBV5-6, TRBV5-1 and TRBV20-1 belonged to a set of a few TRBV segments that were more frequent in patients than controls.

CDR3 length: 16 amino acids. V gave up 1 base and J gave up 0 bases; unmatched junction bases: 3. This clonotype was obtained from a girl between 10 and 17 years old with multiple sclerosis. The rearrangement links TRBV12-3 or TRBV12-4 to TRBJ1-5; TRBD1 matches at 7 bases. Material for sequencing was blood. The CDR3: CASSLGGQISNQPQHF. The CDR3 bases are TGTGCCAGCAGTTTAGGGGGACAGATTAGCAATCAGCCCCAGCATTTT.